What follows are 31 T cell receptor beta chains derived from one specimen sequenced in a study of control samples from healthy donors and cancer patients. TCRdb's copy holds only in-frame clones and misses some; the assay was immunoSEQ multiplex PCR. The sample carries around 75,000 clones, roughly 92% recorded once. The material sequenced was blood. Receptors originate from a woman aged 55-70 years in good health.

The V call is TRBV5-4, the J call TRBJ2-1; 7 nucleotides line up with TRBD2. The CDR3 length is 15 residues. The junction had 5 bases not matched to a gene; V was cut back by 5 bases and J by 0 bases. Germline CDR1 SGHNT, CDR2 YYREEE (reference sequence). The CDR3, as DNA: TGTGCCAGCAGGTTGAGACTAGCCTCCTACAATGAGCAGTTCTTC. This translates into CASRLRLASYNEQFF.

This clone was picked up one time. The chain uses TRBV9 and TRBJ2-1; 9 bases agree with TRBD2. The trim removed 2 bases at V and 5 bases at J, leaving 5 bases unmatched. This CDR3 spans 15 amino acids. Germline CDR1 and CDR2: SGDLS and YYNGEE. The CDR3 is CASSVSGRFDNEQFF. The DNA for the CDR3 is TGTGCCAGCAGCGTCAGCGGGAGGTTCGACAATGAGCAGTTCTTC.

The chain recombines TRBV5-1 with TRBJ2-1; the match to TRBD1 covers 9 bases. There are 17 residues in the CDR3. CDR1 is SGHRS, CDR2 YFSETQ, per germline. V dropped 4 bases and J dropped 0; count of bases not matched to a gene: 8. The CDR3 spells CASSLRDRAGSYNEQFF. The CDR3 DNA reads TGCGCCAGCAGCCTCAGGGACAGGGCGGGCTCCTACAATGAGCAGTTCTTC.

This clone appeared once. The CDR3 protein is CAWSTQGVNSPLHF. CDR3 bases: TGTGCCTGGAGTACTCAGGGCGTGAATTCACCCCTCCACTTT. The rearrangement joins TRBV30 to TRBJ1-6; D is possibly TRBD1 (5 bases). This CDR3 region has 14 residues. Germline V lookup: CDR1 GTSNPN, CDR2 SVGIG (reference sequence). Trimming removed 2 bases from V and 7 bases from J, with 12 bases in between.

The genes are TRBV5-4 and TRBJ1-2; possible D gene TRBD1, 5 bases. CDR1 is SGHNT, CDR2 YYREEE, per germline (reference sequence). The V gene lost 1 base and the J gene lost 4 bases, with 11 bases spanning the gap. There are 14 residues in the CDR3. As DNA, the CDR3 is TGTGCCAGCAGCTTGTACCAGGGTTTCTATGGCTACACCTTC. It encodes CASSLYQGFYGYTF.

This clone was found once. V gene TRBV30 combines with J gene TRBJ1-1, with D unresolved. The CDR3 is made up of 12 amino acids. Germline V gene lookup returns CDR1 GTSNPN and CDR2 SVGIG (reference sequence). Trimming shortened V by 2 bases and J by 0 bases, and 4 bases separated the two germline ends. Written as DNA, the CDR3 is TGTGCCTGGAGTCGAATGAACACTGAAGCTTTCTTT. This translates into CAWSRMNTEAFF.

CDR3 protein: CASSLAWHTTEAFF. DNA for the CDR3: TGTGCCAGCAGCTTAGCGTGGCACACCACTGAAGCTTTCTTT. The chain couples TRBV7-2 to TRBJ1-1; D unresolved. V was pared by 0 bases and J by 4 bases, with 9 bases between. This CDR3 has 14 amino acids. CDR1 SGHTA and CDR2 FQGNSA come from the germline V gene.

This sequence joins TRBV18 and TRBJ2-1, with TRBD1 identical over 9 bases. V lost 5 bases to trimming and J lost 9 bases; unmatched junction nucleotides: 11. Germline V gene data show CDR1 as KGHSH and CDR2 as LQKENI. This CDR3 has 15 amino acids. For the CDR3, the DNA is TGTGCCAGCTCAGCACAGGGGGCTAAAGCGTCTGAGCAGTTCTTC. Amino acids: CASSAQGAKASEQFF.

This chain connects TRBV7-2 to TRBJ1-2; tentative D call: TRBD1 (5 bases). Germline V lookup: CDR1 SGHTA, CDR2 FQGNSA. V was pared by 3 bases and J by 4 bases, with 12 bases between. CDR3 length: 14 residues. The CDR3 DNA follows: TGTGCCAGCAGCTTCGGCCAGGGACGCTATGGCTACACCTTC. Its protein is CASSFGQGRYGYTF.

The rearrangement links TRBV3-1 (or the pseudogene TRBV3-2) to TRBJ1-1; D ambiguous. This CDR3 spans 13 amino acids. V was pared by 1 base and J by 8 bases, with 11 bases between. The germline gives CDR1 LGHDT, CDR2 YNNKEL (reference sequence). The CDR3, as DNA: TGTGCCAGCAGCCAAGTTGGGTTCTACGAAGCTTTCTTT. Amino acid sequence: CASSQVGFYEAFF.

This sequence joins TRBV4-1 and TRBJ2-3, with 9 bases lining up with TRBD2. The trim removed 0 bases at V and 4 bases at J, leaving 2 bases unmatched. The CDR3 has 15 amino acids. The germline V gene has CDR1 MGHRA and CDR2 YSYEKL. CDR3 coding DNA: TGCGCCAGCAGCCAAGAGGTAGCGGGAGCAGATACGCAGTATTTT. It encodes CASSQEVAGADTQYF.

This rearrangement joins TRBV6-5 to TRBJ2-3; D not certain. This CDR3 is 15 amino acids long. The ends were cut back, 6 bases at V and 0 bases at J, with 13 bases in the middle. Germline V CDR1 and CDR2: MNHEY, SVGAGI. The chain's CDR3 is CASSTDGSSTDTQYF. CDR3 coding DNA: TGTGCCAGCAGCACGGACGGTTCTAGCACAGATACGCAGTATTTT.

The chain uses TRBV24-1 and TRBJ1-2, with TRBD1 matching 9 bases. After removal of 2 bases from V and 8 bases from J, the junction contained 8 bases not matched to a gene. Germline CDR1 and CDR2: KGHDR and SFDVKD. The CDR3 extends over 15 amino acids. The CDR3 region is CATSDSSDRGNGYTF. Written as DNA, the CDR3 is TGTGCCACCAGTGATTCGAGTGACAGGGGGAACGGCTACACCTTC.

V usage is TRBV2 and J usage is TRBJ2-3; D not resolved. Between the trimmed V and J ends, which lost 3 bases and 1 base, there was a span of 5 bases. CDR3 size: 13 residues. From germline, CDR1 is SNHLY and CDR2 FYNNEI. The CDR3: CASSDTGTDTQYF. The CDR3 coding sequence is TGTGCCAGCAGTGATACAGGCACAGATACGCAGTATTTT.

In this sample, this clone turned up once. The rearrangement links TRBV18 to TRBJ1-1; 10 bases fit TRBD1. V gave up 3 bases and J gave up 4 bases; unmatched junction bases: 5. The CDR3 runs 15 residues. From germline, CDR1 is KGHSH and CDR2 LQKENI. CDR3 nucleotides: TGTGCCAGCTCACCTTCGACAGGGGGCGGCACTGAAGCTTTCTTT. Protein sequence: CASSPSTGGGTEAFF.

The chain links TRBV30 to TRBJ2-7; 8 nucleotides match TRBD2. The CDR3 extends over 14 amino acids. Per germline, CDR1 GTSNPN and CDR2 SVGIG (reference sequence). Trimming took 3 bases from V and 0 from J; bases not matched to a gene: 4. As DNA, the CDR3 is TGTGCCTGGAGATCAAGCGGGAGCTCCTACGAGCAGTACTTC. Protein product: CAWRSSGSSYEQYF.

The rearrangement links TRBV7-2 to TRBJ2-5; perhaps D is TRBD1 or TRBD2 (5 bases each). The CDR3 is 18 residues long. Trimming pared 5 bases from V and 2 bases from J, leaving 24 bases between. Germline CDR1 is SGHTA and CDR2 is FQGNSA. CDR3 DNA sequence: TGTGCCAGCAGCCCAGGAAGCGGTAAGGGGAGCGGACAAGAGACCCAGTACTTC. It codes for CASSPGSGKGSGQETQYF.

V usage is TRBV7-2 and J usage is TRBJ1-3; D not resolved. CDR1 and CDR2 from the germline V gene are SGHTA and FQGNSA. The CDR3 totals 11 residues. Trimming removed 2 bases from V and 10 bases from J, with 6 bases in between. CDR3 region: CASSLMGTIYF. The CDR3 bases are TGTGCCAGCAGCTTAATGGGTACCATATATTTT.

This clone showed up just once. The rearrangement links TRBV7-2 to TRBJ1-2; weak D call: TRBD1 (5 bases). This CDR3 has 15 amino acids. V lost 5 bases and J lost 4, with 17 bases in between. CDR1 and CDR2 from the germline V gene are SGHTA and FQGNSA. DNA of the CDR3: TGTGCCAGCAGCCCAGGACGGGACCGGGCCTATGGCTACACCTTC. Its protein is CASSPGRDRAYGYTF. Full variable domain (rest looked up from reference TRBV7-2 and TRBJ1-2): GAGVSQSPSNKVTEKGKDVELRCDPISGHTALYWYRQSLGQGLEFLIYFQGNSAPDKSGLPSDRFSAERTGGSVSTLTIQRTQQEDSAVYLCASSPGRDRAYGYTFGSGTRLTVV.

DNA for the CDR3: TGTGCCTGGAGTGTTCAGCACACCGGGGAGCTGTTTTTT. Translated: CAWSVQHTGELFF. This chain connects TRBV30 to TRBJ2-2; D not resolved. V was pared by 0 bases and J by 3 bases, with 5 bases between. The CDR3 consists of 13 residues. Per germline, CDR1 GTSNPN and CDR2 SVGIG (reference sequence).

The chain links TRBV29-1 to TRBJ2-7; 10 bases match TRBD2. This CDR3 contains 16 residues. The junction had 15 bases not matched to a gene; V was cut back by 6 bases and J by 4 bases. Germline CDR1 and CDR2: SQVTM and ANQGSEA. The CDR3 DNA is TGCAGCGTCGGTCCTAGCGGGAGCCACCGGGGGTACGAGCAGTACTTC. Protein product: CSVGPSGSHRGYEQYF.

This clone was observed once. The V and J genes are TRBV9 and TRBJ2-5; 10 bases match TRBD2. Germline assignment: CDR1 SGDLS and CDR2 YYNGEE. This CDR3 is built from 14 residues. V dropped 4 bases and J dropped 8; count of bases not matched to a gene: 8. Here the CDR3 reads CASSPQSGRGTQYF. The CDR3 nucleotides read TGTGCCAGCAGCCCACAAAGCGGGAGGGGTACCCAGTACTTC.

The CDR3, as DNA: TGTGCCAGTAGTATGCGCCCTTCTAGCGGAGGCTCCACAGATACGCAGTATTTT. It yields the protein CASSMRPSSGGSTDTQYF. The J gene is TRBJ2-3, the V gene TRBV19; 7 nucleotides agree with TRBD2. The junction had 14 bases not matched to a gene; V was cut back by 3 bases and J by 2 bases. Germline V lookup: CDR1 LNHDA, CDR2 SQIVND (reference sequence). The CDR3 is made up of 18 amino acids.

The chain's CDR3 is CASSLNHPGDEQFF. In DNA form, the CDR3 reads TGTGCCAGCAGCTTAAATCATCCCGGCGATGAGCAGTTCTTC. The chain combines TRBV7-9 with TRBJ2-1; D is unclear. The CDR3 is 14 amino acids. The V gene lost 2 bases and the J gene lost 8 bases, with 13 bases spanning the gap. Germline values: CDR1 SEHNR, CDR2 FQNEAQ (reference sequence).

V usage is TRBV6-5 and J usage is TRBJ1-1, with D possibly TRBD1 on 5 matching bases. Germline V gene data show CDR1 as MNHEY and CDR2 as SVGAGI. CDR3 length: 14 residues. V was trimmed by 6 bases and J by 3 bases, leaving 14 bases between them. DNA for the CDR3: TGTGCCAGCAGACCACCCCTAGGGGACACTGAAGCTTTCTTT. Residues: CASRPPLGDTEAFF.

The chain links TRBV9 to TRBJ1-3, with D maybe TRBD1 (5 bases). The CDR3 contains 14 residues. Germline CDR1 is SGDLS and CDR2 is YYNGEE. V was clipped by 2 bases and J by 3 bases, with 9 bases between them. CDR3 in DNA: TGTGCCAGCAGCGTGGGAGGGGTTGGAAACACCATATATTTT. This sequence encodes CASSVGGVGNTIYF. The full variable domain, completed using reference TRBV9 and TRBJ1-3, is DSGVTQTPKHLITATGQRVTLRCSPRSGDLSVYWYQQSLDQGLQFLIQYYNGEERAKGNILERFSAQQFPDLHSELNLSSLELGDSALYFCASSVGGVGNTIYFGEGSWLTVV.

In this sample, this clone turned up once. This rearrangement joins TRBV7-8 to TRBJ2-3; the match to TRBD2 covers 11 bases. The CDR3 extends over 21 amino acids. The V segment lost 2 bases and the J segment 0 bases; nucleotides outside the gene matches: 16. Germline CDR1 is SGHVS and CDR2 is FQNEAQ. The CDR3 nucleotides are TGTGCCAGCAGCTTACCCCTTTCCGGGACTAGCGGAGGGGCTAGCACAGATACGCAGTATTTT. Translation gives CASSLPLSGTSGGASTDTQYF.

The chain joins TRBV25-1 to TRBJ1-1; D gene uncertain. V lost 3 bases and J lost 7, with 12 bases in between. The CDR3 is 13 amino acids. The germline V gene has CDR1 MGHDK and CDR2 SYGVNS. The CDR3 coding sequence is TGTGCCAGCAGTGATCAAGGGAAGGGTGAAGCTTTCTTT. This gives the protein CASSDQGKGEAFF.

The sample holds one count of this clone. The rearrangement joins TRBV10-3 to TRBJ1-5; D is unresolved. Trimming left V 2 bases short and J 4 bases short, with 9 bases between. In germline, CDR1 is ENHRY, CDR2 SYGVKD. The CDR3 covers 14 residues. In DNA form, the CDR3 reads TGTGCCATCAGTGAGAGAGGGCAGAATCAGCCCCAGCATTTT. This translates into CAISERGQNQPQHF.

The CDR3: CSVAQGRDQPQHF. Written as DNA, the CDR3 is TGCAGCGTTGCCCAAGGTCGGGATCAGCCCCAGCATTTT. This chain connects TRBV29-1 to TRBJ1-5, with D uncertain. Germline V gene lookup returns CDR1 SQVTM and CDR2 ANQGSEA. The CDR3 is made up of 13 amino acids. V dropped 4 bases and J dropped 5 bases, with 12 bases sitting between them.

The chain has TRBV15 and TRBJ1-4, with 7 bases aligning to TRBD1. Per the germline V gene, CDR1 is LNHNV and CDR2 is YYDKDF (reference sequence). V lost 5 bases and J lost 3; bases outside the gene matches: 6. This CDR3 region has 15 residues. The CDR3 DNA sequence: TGTGCCACCAGCTCTCGACAGGGCTCTAATGAAAAACTGTTTTTT. Protein sequence: CATSSRQGSNEKLFF.